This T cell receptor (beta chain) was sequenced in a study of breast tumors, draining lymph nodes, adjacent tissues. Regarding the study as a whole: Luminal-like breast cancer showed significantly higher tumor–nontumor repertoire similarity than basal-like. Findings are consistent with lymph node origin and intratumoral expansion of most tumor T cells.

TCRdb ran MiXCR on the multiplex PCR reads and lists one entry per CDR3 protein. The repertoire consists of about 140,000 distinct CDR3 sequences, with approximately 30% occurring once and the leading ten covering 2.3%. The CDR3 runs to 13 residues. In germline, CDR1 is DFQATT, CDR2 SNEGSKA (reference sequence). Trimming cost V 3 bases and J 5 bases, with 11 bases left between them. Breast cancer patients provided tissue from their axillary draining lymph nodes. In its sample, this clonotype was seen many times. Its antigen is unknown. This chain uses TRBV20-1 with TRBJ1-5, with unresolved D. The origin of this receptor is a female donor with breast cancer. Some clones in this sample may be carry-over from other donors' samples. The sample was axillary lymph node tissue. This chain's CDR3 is CSASPKWDQPQHF. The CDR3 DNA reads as TGCAGTGCTAGCCCGAAGTGGGATCAGCCCCAGCATTTT.